The source of this TCR beta chain is a study of T cell repertoires in cytomegalovirus infection. The junction had 4 bases not matched to a gene; V was cut back by 8 bases and J by 1 base. Germline V gene sequence: CDR1 SGHVS, CDR2 FNYEAQ. The CDR3 has 15 amino acids. This clonotype was recorded at least ten times. MiXCR was run by TCRdb on the reads, yielding one entry per CDR3 protein. The table has about 330,000 distinct CDR3 sequences, more than 9% seen once; the top ten hold 3.5% to 4.5%. The TCR originated in a human donor in good health (CMV status not recorded). Some clones in this sample may be carry-over from other donors' samples. The chain uses TRBV7-6 and TRBJ2-2, with 10 bases identical to TRBD2. The sample was PBMCs. Written as DNA, the CDR3 is TGTGCCAGCGTTTCTAGCGGGAGGAACACCGGGGAGCTGTTTTTT. Translation gives CASVSSGRNTGELFF.